This T cell receptor beta chain was obtained from a study of cytomegalovirus exposure and HLA in healthy donors. Study summary: The Caucasian-associated ancestry cluster held around 76% of roughly 370 genotyped donors.

The PCR ran on 60 Vbeta and 13 Jbeta primers. Libraries were prepared by immunoSEQ multiplex PCR; TCRdb keeps only in-frame clonotypes and omits some of them. Altogether about 170,000 clones are present, 80% to 90% being singletons, with the ten largest covering 4.8%. On this clone itself: Its antigen remains unidentified.

Whole-study findings and limits: Cytomegalovirus association was assigned to over 150 TCR beta chains. What a later analysis showed was that several of the most significant clusters appeared linked to common viral pathogens.

The origin of this receptor is a girl aged 5-17 years in good health and CMV-seropositive. The sequenced sample was PBMCs.

The CDR3, as DNA: TGTGCCAGCTCACCAAAACTAGCGGGGATGAGGGTGGAGACCCAGTACTTC. Translating it yields CASSPKLAGMRVETQYF. The chain links TRBV18 to TRBJ2-5, with TRBD2 identical over 10 bases. Germline CDR1 reads KGHSH; CDR2 reads LQKENI. V shed 2 bases and J 5 bases; nucleotides not matched to a gene: 11. This CDR3 contains 17 residues. The whole variable domain, remainder taken from reference TRBV18 and TRBJ2-5, is NAGVMQNPRHLVRRRGQEARLRCSPMKGHSHVYWYRQLPEEGLKFMVYLQKENIIDESGMPKERFSAEFPKEGPSILRIQQVVRGDSAAYFCASSPKLAGMRVETQYFGPGTRLLVL.